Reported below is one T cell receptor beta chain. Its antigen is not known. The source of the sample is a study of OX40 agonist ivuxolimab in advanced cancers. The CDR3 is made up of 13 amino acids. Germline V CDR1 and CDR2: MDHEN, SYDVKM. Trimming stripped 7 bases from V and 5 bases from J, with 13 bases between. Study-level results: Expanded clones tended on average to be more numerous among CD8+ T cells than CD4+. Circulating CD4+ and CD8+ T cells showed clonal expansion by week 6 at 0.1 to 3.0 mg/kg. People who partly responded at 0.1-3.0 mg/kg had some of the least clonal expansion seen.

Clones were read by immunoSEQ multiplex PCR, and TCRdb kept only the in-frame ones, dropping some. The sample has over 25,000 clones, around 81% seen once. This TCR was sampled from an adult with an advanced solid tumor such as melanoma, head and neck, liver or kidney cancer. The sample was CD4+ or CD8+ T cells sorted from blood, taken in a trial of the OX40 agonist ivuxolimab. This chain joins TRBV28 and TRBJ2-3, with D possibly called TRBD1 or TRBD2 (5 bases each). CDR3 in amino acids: CASTPEGRDTQYF. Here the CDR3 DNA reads TGTGCCAGCACCCCAGAGGGGAGAGATACGCAGTATTTT.